The sequence of this T cell receptor beta chain was determined in a study of blood T cell repertoires in COVID-19. Study-level information: Some COVID-19 samples were acute and others convalescent; all came from the United States, Italy and Spain. T cells, B-cell-depleted T cells, or PBMCs supplied cDNA or gDNA.

Original processing notes: The assay estimated nucleated cells by amplifying reference gene primers. The method was immunoSEQ multiplex PCR; TCRdb's version includes in-frame clones alone and lacks a portion of them. V, J and clone size reflect that table, while D and trimming were determined from the DNA. The table has tens of thousands of clones, more than 60% seen once. A few counts support this clone. The CDR3 has 12 amino acids. Germline CDR1 reads SNHLY; CDR2 reads FYNNEI. Unmatched junction bases numbered 4, after V lost 11 bases and J lost 3 bases. This clonotype was sampled from a human donor in a cohort sampled during active COVID-19. Sequencing was carried out using peripheral blood. The chain is built from TRBV2 and TRBJ2-1; 7 positions match TRBD2. This CDR3 is CAGGRDYNEQFF. The CDR3 DNA sequence: TGTGCCGGAGGGAGGGACTACAATGAGCAGTTCTTC.